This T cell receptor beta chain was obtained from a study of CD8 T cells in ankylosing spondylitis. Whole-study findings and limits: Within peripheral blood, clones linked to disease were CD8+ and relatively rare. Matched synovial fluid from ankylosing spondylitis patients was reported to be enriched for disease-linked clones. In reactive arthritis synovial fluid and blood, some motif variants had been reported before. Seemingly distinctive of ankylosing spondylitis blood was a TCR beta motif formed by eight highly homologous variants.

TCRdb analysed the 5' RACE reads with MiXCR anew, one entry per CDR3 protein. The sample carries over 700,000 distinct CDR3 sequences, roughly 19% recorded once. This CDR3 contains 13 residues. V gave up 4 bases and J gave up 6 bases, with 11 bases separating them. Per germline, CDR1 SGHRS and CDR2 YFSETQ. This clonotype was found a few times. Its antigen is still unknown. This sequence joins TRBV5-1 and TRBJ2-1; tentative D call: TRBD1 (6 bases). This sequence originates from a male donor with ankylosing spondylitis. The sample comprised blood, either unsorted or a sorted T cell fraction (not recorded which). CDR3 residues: CASSHGTTNEQFF. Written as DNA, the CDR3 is TGCGCCAGCAGCCACGGGACAACCAATGAGCAGTTCTTC.